Listed below are T cell receptor beta chains from one sample, sequenced in a study of cytomegalovirus exposure and HLA in healthy donors. The assay was immunoSEQ multiplex PCR, and TCRdb's table has in-frame clones only and misses some. The data hold 100,000 to 150,000 clones, with around 96% observed a single time. Sequencing was carried out using PBMCs. These receptor sequences come from a man aged 18 to 30 in good health and CMV-seronegative. The CDR3 runs from the conserved cysteine through the conserved F or W.

V,J,CDR3
TRBV6-5,TRBJ2-7,CASSYPKKGQGVEQYF
TRBV2,TRBJ1-5,CASGPDRVNQPQHF
TRBV9,TRBJ2-5,CASSASHVQETQYF
TRBV7-9,TRBJ2-7,CASSLLAGAGEQYF
TRBV28,TRBJ1-5,CASSFKATSNQPQHF
TRBV19,TRBJ1-2,CASEEGYGYTF
TRBV7-2,TRBJ2-7,CASSRRGGYEQYF
TRBV28,TRBJ1-4,CASSPRTGAGEKLFF
TRBV19,TRBJ2-3,CASSAGPGTDTQYF
TRBV28,TRBJ2-5,CASSFGLAGGPQETQYF
TRBV29-1,TRBJ1-1,CSAHRDSTEAFF
TRBV25-1,TRBJ1-1,CASSAYTEAFF
TRBV4-3,TRBJ1-1,CASSRTDAWGGAEAFF
TRBV5-5,TRBJ2-7,CASSLEGESFYEQYF
TRBV30,TRBJ1-1,CAWQADTEAFF
TRBV7-9,TRBJ2-7,CASWRGPYEQYF
TRBV28,TRBJ1-5,CASSYGGGTVGNQPQHF
TRBV7-3,TRBJ2-3,CASSLLRTASTDTQYF
TRBV15,TRBJ2-3,CATRPGLATDTQYF
TRBV9,TRBJ2-1,CASSLPGSRDEQFF
TRBV7-2,TRBJ2-7,CASSFPGTRLYF
TRBV10-3,TRBJ2-7,CAISEFWDSIYEQYF